A selection of T cell receptor beta chains follows, all from one sample in a study of T cell changes during pregnancy in multiple sclerosis. Here immunoSEQ multiplex PCR was the method, and the copy in TCRdb shows in-frame clones only, minus some. The profile shows 73,000 or so clones, under 90% of them singletons. The specimen comprised peripheral blood, sampled after pregnancy. All receptors come from a female donor in good health, enrolled as a control in a pregnancy study. The CDR3 runs from the conserved cysteine through the conserved F or W. D genes are given only for firm matches. Not all rows give a size; the values are once, few, many and, for expanded clones, a class.

TRBV13	NA	TRBD1	TRBJ2-2	TGTGCCAGCAGCTTAGAAGACAGGGGGTCCGGGGAGCTGTTTTTT	CASSLEDRGSGELFF
TRBV30	NA	TRBD1	TRBJ1-5	TGTGCCTGGAGCCCGACAGGGGGCAACAATCAGCCCCAGCATTTT	CAWSPTGGNNQPQHF
TRBV5-1	once	NA	TRBJ2-2	TGCGCCAGCAGCTTGGGAGGGAACACCGGGGAGCTGTTTTTT	CASSLGGNTGELFF
TRBV19	NA	TRBD2	TRBJ2-2	TGTGCCAGTAGTATTAGCGGGGCCTGGGTACTGACCGGGGAGCTGTTTTTT	CASSISGAWVLTGELFF
TRBV7-2	NA	NA	TRBJ1-6	TGTGCCAGCAGGTTAGGGGGGGGCGAATATCAATCACCCCTCCACTTT	CASRLGGGEYQSPLHF
TRBV6-5	NA	NA	TRBJ1-1	TGTGCGACGTATGTGGGGGCAATCGACACTGAAGCTTTCTTT	CATYVGAIDTEAFF
TRBV12-2	NA	NA	TRBJ2-5	TGTGCAAGTCGCTTAGCGCGGGCTGGGGAGACCCAGTACTTC	CASRLARAGETQYF
TRBV6-1	NA	TRBD1	TRBJ2-1	TGTGCCAGCAGGCGGGGACAGGAGTACAATGAGCAGTTCTTC	CASRRGQEYNEQFF
TRBV10-2	NA	TRBD1	TRBJ2-7	TGCGCCAGCAGTGAGTCGGGCAGGGGGCATATCGAGCAGTACTTC	CASSESGRGHIEQYF
TRBV6-1	NA	NA	TRBJ2-5	TGTGCCAGCAGTCCACAAACGGGGGGCTCGGAGACCCAGTACTTC	CASSPQTGGSETQYF
TRBV12-5	NA	TRBD1	TRBJ2-1	TGTGCTAGTGGTTTGCAGGGACAGGACAATGAGCAGTTCTTC	CASGLQGQDNEQFF
TRBV7-9	once	TRBD1	TRBJ1-2	TGTGCCAGCAGCCACCGGGACAGCAACTATGGCTACACCTTC	CASSHRDSNYGYTF
TRBV7-6	NA	NA	TRBJ2-1	TGTGCCAGCAGCAATTATTCGGACAGCTCCTACAATGAGCAGTTCTTC	CASSNYSDSSYNEQFF
TRBV6-6	once	NA	TRBJ1-1	TGTGCCACCCGGACAGCGAACACTGAAGCTTTCTTT	CATRTANTEAFF
TRBV7-9	NA	NA	TRBJ1-2	TGTGCCAGCAGCTCAACCCAAGCCGGCTACACCTTC	CASSSTQAGYTF
TRBV19	NA	TRBD1	TRBJ1-4	TGTGCCAGTAGTTTTGGGACAGGCTATAATGAAAAACTGTTTTTT	CASSFGTGYNEKLFF
TRBV11-3	NA	NA	TRBJ1-3	TGTGCCAGCAGCTTAGCCGCCGGTAGCTCTGGAAACACCATATATTTT	CASSLAAGSSGNTIYF
TRBV7-2	NA	TRBD2	TRBJ2-1	TGTGCCAGCAGCTTAACGGGGGGGGATAACTCCTACAATGAGCAGTTCTTC	CASSLTGGDNSYNEQFF
TRBV9	NA	TRBD2	TRBJ2-6	TGTGCCAGCAGCGTAGGGGGAGGGAGAGGCTCTGGGGCCAACGTCCTGACTTTC	CASSVGGGRGSGANVLTF
TRBV2	NA	NA	TRBJ1-3	TGTGCCAGCAGTGAATTTGGCGGAGGAAACACCATATATTTT	CASSEFGGGNTIYF
TRBV30	NA	TRBD2	TRBJ2-7	TGTGCCTGGGGACGACTAGCAGGCGAGCAGTACTTC	CAWGRLAGEQYF
TRBV2	NA	TRBD1	TRBJ2-2	TGTGCCAGCGGGACAGGGTATTGGGAGCTGTTTTTT	CASGTGYWELFF
TRBV2	NA	NA	TRBJ1-2	TGTGCCAGACAGGGATTGGATGGCTACACCTTC	CARQGLDGYTF
TRBV19	once	NA	TRBJ1-2	TGTGCCAGTAGAGAGGGTGGGTATGGCTACACCTTC	CASREGGYGYTF
TRBV7-8	NA	TRBD2	TRBJ2-7	TGTGCCTCTATCGGGGGGGCTTCCTACGAGCAGTACTTC	CASIGGASYEQYF
TRBV28	NA	NA	TRBJ2-3	TGTGCCAGCAGCAATAGTTTGGCAGATACGCAGTATTTT	CASSNSLADTQYF
TRBV9	NA	NA	TRBJ1-3	TGTGCCAGCAGCGTAGAGATTGACCCTAGGAGAAACACCATATATTTT	CASSVEIDPRRNTIYF
TRBV11-3	NA	NA	TRBJ2-5	TGTGCCAGCAGCTTCGACTGGGAGACCCAGTACTTC	CASSFDWETQYF
TRBV7-9	NA	NA	TRBJ1-1	TGTGCCAGCAGCTACCGACAACAAACCCTTGAAGCTTTCTTT	CASSYRQQTLEAFF
TRBV6-1	NA	TRBD2	TRBJ2-1	TGTGCCAGCAGTGGTGGCGGGAGGGTGTACAATGAGCAGTTCTTC	CASSGGGRVYNEQFF
TRBV10-1	NA	TRBD2	TRBJ2-3	TGCGCCAGCAGTCTCGGGACTAGTCGCCCAGATACGCAGTATTTT	CASSLGTSRPDTQYF
TRBV7-8	NA	NA	TRBJ1-1	TGTGCCAGCAGCTTTATGGGCGCGGAAGCTTTCTTT	CASSFMGAEAFF
TRBV11-3	once	NA	TRBJ1-1	TGTGCCAGCCGGCCTAGGTTGAACACTGAAGCTTTCTTT	CASRPRLNTEAFF
TRBV4-3	NA	NA	TRBJ1-4	TGCGCCAGCAGCCCCGGTTACGGCGGTGCAACTAATGAAAAACTGTTTTTT	CASSPGYGGATNEKLFF
TRBV27	once	NA	TRBJ2-7	TGTGCCAGCACCCCCCTAGGGGGCTCCTACGAGCAGTACTTC	CASTPLGGSYEQYF
TRBV4-1	NA	TRBD1	TRBJ1-2	TGCGCCAGCAGCCACGTCAGGGGACAGAGGAACTATGGCTACACCTTC	CASSHVRGQRNYGYTF
TRBV4-3	NA	NA	TRBJ2-7	TGCGCCAGCAGCCAAGGTGGGGGGGCCTCCTACGAGCAGTACTTC	CASSQGGGASYEQYF
TRBV30	NA	TRBD1	TRBJ1-6	TGTGCCTGGAGTGCAGGGGGCATTCGAAATTCACCCCTCCACTTT	CAWSAGGIRNSPLHF
TRBV6-1	NA	TRBD1	TRBJ2-7	TGTGCCAGCAGGGGCAGGGGGTCTGGCGAGCAGTACTTC	CASRGRGSGEQYF
TRBV9	NA	NA	TRBJ2-2	TGTGCCAGCGGGGAGACCTACTACACCGGGGAGCTGTTTTTT	CASGETYYTGELFF
TRBV10-3	NA	TRBD2	TRBJ2-3	TGTGCCATCAGTGAGCGAAATCCTAGCGGTAGCACAGATACGCAGTATTTT	CAISERNPSGSTDTQYF